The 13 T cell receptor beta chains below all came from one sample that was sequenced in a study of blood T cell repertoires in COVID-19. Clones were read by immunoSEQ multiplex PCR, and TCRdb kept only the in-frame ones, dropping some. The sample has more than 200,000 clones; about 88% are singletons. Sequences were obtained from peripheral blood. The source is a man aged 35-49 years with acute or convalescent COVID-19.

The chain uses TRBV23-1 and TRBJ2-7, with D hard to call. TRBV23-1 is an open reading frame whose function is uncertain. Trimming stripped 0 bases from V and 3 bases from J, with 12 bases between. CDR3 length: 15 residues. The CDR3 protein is CASSQSPGGNYEQYF. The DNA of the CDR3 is TGCGCCAGCAGTCAATCGCCAGGTGGAAACTACGAGCAGTACTTC.

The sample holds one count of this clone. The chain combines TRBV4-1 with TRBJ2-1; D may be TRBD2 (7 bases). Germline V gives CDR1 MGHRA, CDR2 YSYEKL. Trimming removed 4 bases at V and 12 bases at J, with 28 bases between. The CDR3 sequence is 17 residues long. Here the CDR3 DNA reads TGCGCCAGCAGCCCCGATGGGGAGGGGGGGGGTAATAGGCGGCAGTTCTTC. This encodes CASSPDGEGGGNRRQFF.

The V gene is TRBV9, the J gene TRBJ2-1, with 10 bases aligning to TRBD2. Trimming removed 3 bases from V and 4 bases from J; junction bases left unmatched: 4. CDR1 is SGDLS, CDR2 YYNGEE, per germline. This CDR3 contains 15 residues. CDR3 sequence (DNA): TGTGCCAGCAGCGCTGAGACTAGCGGGTACAATGAGCAGTTCTTC. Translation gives CASSAETSGYNEQFF.

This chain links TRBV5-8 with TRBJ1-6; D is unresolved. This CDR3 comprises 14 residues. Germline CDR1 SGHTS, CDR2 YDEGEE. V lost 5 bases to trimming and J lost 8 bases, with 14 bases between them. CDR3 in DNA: TGTGCCAGCAGAAAAAGGAGTTCGGATTCACCCCTCCACTTT. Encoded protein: CASRKRSSDSPLHF.

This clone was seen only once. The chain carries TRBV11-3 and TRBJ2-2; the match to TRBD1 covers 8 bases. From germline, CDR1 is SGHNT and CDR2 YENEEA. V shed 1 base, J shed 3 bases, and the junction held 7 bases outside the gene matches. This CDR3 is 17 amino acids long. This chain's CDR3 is CASSLGQGAIDTGELFF. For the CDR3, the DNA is TGTGCCAGCAGCTTAGGGCAGGGGGCTATCGACACCGGGGAGCTGTTTTTT.

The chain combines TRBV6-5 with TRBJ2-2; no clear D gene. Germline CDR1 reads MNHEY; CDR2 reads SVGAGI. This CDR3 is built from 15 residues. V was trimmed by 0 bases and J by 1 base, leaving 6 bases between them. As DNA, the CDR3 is TGTGCCAGCAGTTACTCGATCGGGAACACCGGGGAGCTGTTTTTT. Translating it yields CASSYSIGNTGELFF.

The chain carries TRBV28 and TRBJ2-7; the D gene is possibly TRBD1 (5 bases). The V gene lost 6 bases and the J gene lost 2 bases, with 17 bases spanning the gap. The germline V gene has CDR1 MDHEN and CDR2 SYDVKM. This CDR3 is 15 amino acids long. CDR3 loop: CASSSPGQGTYEQYF. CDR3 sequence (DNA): TGTGCCAGCAGCTCTCCGGGCCAGGGTACCTACGAGCAGTACTTC.

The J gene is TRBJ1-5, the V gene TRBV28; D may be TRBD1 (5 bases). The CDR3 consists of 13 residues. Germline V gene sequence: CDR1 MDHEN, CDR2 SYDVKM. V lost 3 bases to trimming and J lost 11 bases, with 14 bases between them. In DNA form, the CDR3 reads TGTGCCAGCAGTTTTGGGGCCCCTCCTGCCCAGCATTTT. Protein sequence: CASSFGAPPAQHF.

As DNA, the CDR3 is TGCGCCAGCAGTGGGGGGGGCGGGACCCTAAAGGACGAGCAGTACTTC. As protein: CASSGGGGTLKDEQYF. The genes are TRBV5-1 and TRBJ2-7, with a weak D call TRBD2 (7 bases). Trimming stripped 5 bases from V and 5 bases from J, with 23 bases between. Per the germline V gene, CDR1 is SGHRS and CDR2 is YFSETQ. CDR3 size: 16 residues.

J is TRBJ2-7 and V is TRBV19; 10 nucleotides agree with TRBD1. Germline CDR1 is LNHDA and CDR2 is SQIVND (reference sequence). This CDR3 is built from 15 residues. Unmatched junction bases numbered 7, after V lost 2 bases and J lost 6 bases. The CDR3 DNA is TGTGCCAGTAGTATAAGGGACAGGGGTGGATTCGAGCAGTACTTC. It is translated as CASSIRDRGGFEQYF.

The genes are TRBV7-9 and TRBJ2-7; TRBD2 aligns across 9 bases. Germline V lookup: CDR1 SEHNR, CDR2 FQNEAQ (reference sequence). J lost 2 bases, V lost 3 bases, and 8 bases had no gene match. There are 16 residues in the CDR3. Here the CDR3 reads CASSFSGTSLTYEQYF. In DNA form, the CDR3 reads TGTGCCAGCAGCTTCTCCGGGACTAGCCTTACCTACGAGCAGTACTTC.

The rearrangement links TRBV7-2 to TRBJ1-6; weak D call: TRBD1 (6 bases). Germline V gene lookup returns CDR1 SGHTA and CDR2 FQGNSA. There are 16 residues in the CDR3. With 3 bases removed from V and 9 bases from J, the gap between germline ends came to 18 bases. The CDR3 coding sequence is TGTGCCAGCAGCTTCCGGGACAAAGTTAAGGGTTCACCCCTCCACTTT. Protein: CASSFRDKVKGSPLHF. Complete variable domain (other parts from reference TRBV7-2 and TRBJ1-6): GAGVSQSPSNKVTEKGKDVELRCDPISGHTALYWYRQSLGQGLEFLIYFQGNSAPDKSGLPSDRFSAERTGGSVSTLTIQRTQQEDSAVYLCASSFRDKVKGSPLHFGNGTRLTVT.

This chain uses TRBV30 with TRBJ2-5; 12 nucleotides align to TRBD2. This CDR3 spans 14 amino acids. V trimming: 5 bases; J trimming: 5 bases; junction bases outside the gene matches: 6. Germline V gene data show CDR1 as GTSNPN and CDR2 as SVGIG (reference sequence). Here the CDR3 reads CAWASGGAQETQYF. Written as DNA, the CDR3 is TGTGCCTGGGCTAGCGGGGGGGCCCAGGAGACCCAGTACTTC.